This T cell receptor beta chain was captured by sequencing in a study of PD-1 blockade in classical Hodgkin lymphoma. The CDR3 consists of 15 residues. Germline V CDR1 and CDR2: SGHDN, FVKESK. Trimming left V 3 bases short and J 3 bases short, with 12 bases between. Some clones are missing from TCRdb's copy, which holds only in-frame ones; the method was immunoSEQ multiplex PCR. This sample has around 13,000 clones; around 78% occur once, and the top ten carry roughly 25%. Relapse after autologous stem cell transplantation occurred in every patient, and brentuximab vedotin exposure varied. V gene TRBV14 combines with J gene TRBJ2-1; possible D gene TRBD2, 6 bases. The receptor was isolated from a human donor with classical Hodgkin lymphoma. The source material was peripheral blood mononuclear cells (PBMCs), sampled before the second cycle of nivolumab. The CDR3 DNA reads TGTGCCAGCAGCCATCCGGGACTCATCTACAATGAGCAGTTCTTC. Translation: CASSHPGLIYNEQFF.